Included here is one T cell receptor beta chain sequence, with context. Antigen unknown. Using immunoSEQ multiplex PCR, the repertoire was profiled, and TCRdb retains in-frame clones only, with some absent. The data contain about 40,000 clones, about 87% of them singletons. This sample was included in a study of T cells in narcolepsy. Across the whole study: Donors had narcolepsy type 1 or type 2, or were healthy controls. Study findings and constraints: In some patient and control memory CD4+ samples, autoreactive clones were absent. Same-patient CSF and blood CD4+ T cell clonotypes included HCRT-specific and TRIB2-specific autoreactive ones. Reportedly, autoreactive clonotypes were serially detected in patients' blood but not controls'.

This CDR3 is built from 15 residues. V was pared by 3 bases and J by 4 bases, with 13 bases between. Germline V gives CDR1 LNHDA, CDR2 SQIVND (reference sequence). The genes are TRBV19 and TRBJ1-5; TRBD1 is a possible D gene (6 bases). The specimen was CD45RA- memory CD4+ T cells from PBMCs. This clonotype originated in a human donor with narcolepsy. The CDR3 sequence is CASSMGARGNQPQHF. CDR3 nucleotide sequence: TGTGCCAGTAGTATGGGAGCCAGGGGTAATCAGCCCCAGCATTTT.